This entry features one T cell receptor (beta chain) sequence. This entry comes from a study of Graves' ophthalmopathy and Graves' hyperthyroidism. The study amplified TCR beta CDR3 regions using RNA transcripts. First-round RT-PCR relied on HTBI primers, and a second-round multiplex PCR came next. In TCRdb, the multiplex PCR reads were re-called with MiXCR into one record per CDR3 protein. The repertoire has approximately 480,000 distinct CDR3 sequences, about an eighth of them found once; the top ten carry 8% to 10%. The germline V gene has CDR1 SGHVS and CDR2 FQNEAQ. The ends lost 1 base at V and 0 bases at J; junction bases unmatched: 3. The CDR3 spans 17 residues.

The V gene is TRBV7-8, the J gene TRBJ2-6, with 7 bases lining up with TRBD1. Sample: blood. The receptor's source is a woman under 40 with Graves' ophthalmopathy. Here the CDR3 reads CASSLEGAGSGANVLTF. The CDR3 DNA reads TGTGCCAGCAGCTTAGAGGGGGCAGGCTCTGGGGCCAACGTCCTGACTTTC.